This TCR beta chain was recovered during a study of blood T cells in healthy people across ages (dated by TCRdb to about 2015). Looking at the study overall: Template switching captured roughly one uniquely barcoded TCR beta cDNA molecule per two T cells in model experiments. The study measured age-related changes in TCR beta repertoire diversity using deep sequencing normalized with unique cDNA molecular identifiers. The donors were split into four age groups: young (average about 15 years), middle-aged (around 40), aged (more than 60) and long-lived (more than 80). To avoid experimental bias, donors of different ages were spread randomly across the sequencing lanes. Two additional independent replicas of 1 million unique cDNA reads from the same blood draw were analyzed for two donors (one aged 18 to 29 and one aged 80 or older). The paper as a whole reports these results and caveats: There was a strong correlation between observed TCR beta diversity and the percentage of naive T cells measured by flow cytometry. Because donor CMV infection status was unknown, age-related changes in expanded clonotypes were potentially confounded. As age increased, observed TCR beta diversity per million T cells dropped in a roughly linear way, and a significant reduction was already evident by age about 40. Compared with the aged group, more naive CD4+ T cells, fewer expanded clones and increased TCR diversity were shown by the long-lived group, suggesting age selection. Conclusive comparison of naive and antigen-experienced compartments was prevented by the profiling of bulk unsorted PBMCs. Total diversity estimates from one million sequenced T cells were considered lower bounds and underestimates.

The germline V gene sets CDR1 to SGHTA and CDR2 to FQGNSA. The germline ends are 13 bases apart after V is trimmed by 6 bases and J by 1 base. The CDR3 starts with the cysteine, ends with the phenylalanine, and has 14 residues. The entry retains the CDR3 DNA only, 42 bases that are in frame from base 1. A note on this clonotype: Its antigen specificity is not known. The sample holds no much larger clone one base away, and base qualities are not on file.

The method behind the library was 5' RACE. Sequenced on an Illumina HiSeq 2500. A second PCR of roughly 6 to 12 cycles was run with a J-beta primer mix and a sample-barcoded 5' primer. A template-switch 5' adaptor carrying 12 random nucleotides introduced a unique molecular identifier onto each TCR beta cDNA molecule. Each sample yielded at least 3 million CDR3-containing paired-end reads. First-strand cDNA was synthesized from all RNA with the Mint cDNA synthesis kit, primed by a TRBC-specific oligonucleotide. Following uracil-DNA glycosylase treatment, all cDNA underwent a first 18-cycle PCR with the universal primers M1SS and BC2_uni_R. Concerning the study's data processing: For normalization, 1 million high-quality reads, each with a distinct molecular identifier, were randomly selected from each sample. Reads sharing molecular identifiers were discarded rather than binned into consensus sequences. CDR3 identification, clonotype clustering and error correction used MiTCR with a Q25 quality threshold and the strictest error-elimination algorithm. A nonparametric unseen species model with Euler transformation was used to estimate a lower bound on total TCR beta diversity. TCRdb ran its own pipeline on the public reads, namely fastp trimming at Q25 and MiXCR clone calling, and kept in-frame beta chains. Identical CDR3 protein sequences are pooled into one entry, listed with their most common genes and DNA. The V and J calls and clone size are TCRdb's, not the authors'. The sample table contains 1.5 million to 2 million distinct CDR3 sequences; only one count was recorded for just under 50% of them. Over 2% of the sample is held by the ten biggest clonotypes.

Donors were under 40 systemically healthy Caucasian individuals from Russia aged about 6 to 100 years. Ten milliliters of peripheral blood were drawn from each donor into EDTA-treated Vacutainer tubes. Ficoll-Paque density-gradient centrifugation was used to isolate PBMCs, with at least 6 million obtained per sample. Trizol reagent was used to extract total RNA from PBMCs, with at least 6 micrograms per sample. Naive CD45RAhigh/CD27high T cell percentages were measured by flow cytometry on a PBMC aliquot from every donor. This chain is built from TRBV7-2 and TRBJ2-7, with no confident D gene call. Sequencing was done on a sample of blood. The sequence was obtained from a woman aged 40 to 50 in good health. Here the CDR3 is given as CASRNSRVSYEQYF. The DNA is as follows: TGTGCCAGCAGGAACTCAAGAGTGTCCTACGAGCAGTACTTC.